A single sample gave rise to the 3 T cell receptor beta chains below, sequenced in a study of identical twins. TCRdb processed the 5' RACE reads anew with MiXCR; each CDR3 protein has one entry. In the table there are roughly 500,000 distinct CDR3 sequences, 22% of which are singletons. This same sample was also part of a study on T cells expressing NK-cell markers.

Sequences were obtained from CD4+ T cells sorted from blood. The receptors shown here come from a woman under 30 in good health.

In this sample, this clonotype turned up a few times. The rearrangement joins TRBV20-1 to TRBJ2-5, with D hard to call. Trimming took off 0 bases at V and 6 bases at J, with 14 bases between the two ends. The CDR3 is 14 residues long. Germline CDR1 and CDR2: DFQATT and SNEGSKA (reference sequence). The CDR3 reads CSARDPQLGQTQYF. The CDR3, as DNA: TGCAGTGCTAGAGATCCACAGCTAGGGCAGACCCAGTACTTC.

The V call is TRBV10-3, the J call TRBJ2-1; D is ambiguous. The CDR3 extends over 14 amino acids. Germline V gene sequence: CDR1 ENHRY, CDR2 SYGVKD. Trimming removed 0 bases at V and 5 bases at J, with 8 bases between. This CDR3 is CAISESRLDNEQFF. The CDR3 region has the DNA TGTGCCATCAGTGAGTCGAGGCTCGACAATGAGCAGTTCTTC.

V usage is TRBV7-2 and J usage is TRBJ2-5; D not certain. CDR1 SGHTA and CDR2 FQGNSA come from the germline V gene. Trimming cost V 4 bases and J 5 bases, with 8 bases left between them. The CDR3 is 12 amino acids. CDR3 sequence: CASSSQYETQYF. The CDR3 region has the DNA TGTGCCAGCAGCTCACAGTATGAGACCCAGTACTTC.